Each of the 25 T cell receptor beta chains below was sequenced from the same sample in a study of blood T cells in healthy people across ages. The second PCR ran roughly 6 to 12 cycles with a sample-barcoded 5' primer and J-beta primers. TCRdb reprocessed the 5' RACE reads via MiXCR and lists one record per CDR3 protein. The sample includes around 780,000 distinct CDR3 sequences, 56% of them seen just once. The sequencing input was blood. The receptor set was obtained from a middle-aged man in good health.

This clonotype was seen more than once but under ten times. The chain couples TRBV4-3 to TRBJ2-7; 7 positions agree with TRBD2. V lost 3 bases, J lost 2 bases, and 10 bases stayed unmatched. The CDR3 is 16 residues long. The V gene's germline CDR1 is LGHNA and CDR2 YSLEER. CDR3 bases: TGCGCCAGCAGCCATACTAGCGTCGTGGGCACCTACGAGCAGTACTTC. Protein: CASSHTSVVGTYEQYF.

The chain has TRBV24-1 and TRBJ2-1, with D perhaps TRBD1 (6 bases). V was shortened by 4 bases and J by 13 bases, with 19 bases between the two germline ends. CDR1 is KGHDR and CDR2 is SFDVKD in the germline V gene. The CDR3 consists of 14 residues. The CDR3 bases are TGTGCCACCAGTGAACGGGACACCCAAGAGACCCAGTTCTTC. The encoded protein is CATSERDTQETQFF.

Turning to this clonotype: A much more abundant neighbour one base away suggests this may be a read error. The rearrangement uses TRBV20-1 and TRBJ2-1; TRBD2 matches at 9 bases. This CDR3 has 12 amino acids. The germline V gene has CDR1 DFQATT and CDR2 SNEGSKA (reference sequence). V was clipped by 3 bases and J by 13 bases; unmatched bases: 7. The CDR3 DNA follows: TGCAGTGCTAGGGCTTCCGGGACTAGCCAGTTCTTC. Encoded protein: CSARASGTSQFF.

This clonotype showed up just once. The chain employs TRBV4-2 and TRBJ2-1; no clear D gene. Deletions cut 6 bases from V and 7 bases from J, with 19 bases between. This CDR3 region has 15 residues. Per germline, CDR1 LGHNA and CDR2 YNFKEQ. The CDR3 loop is CASRDLSARLNEQFF. In nucleotides, the CDR3 is TGTGCCAGCAGAGATTTGAGTGCCAGGTTGAATGAGCAGTTCTTC.

The rearrangement links TRBV7-9 to TRBJ2-3; D is possibly TRBD1 (5 bases). V was trimmed by 3 bases and J by 0 bases, leaving 13 bases between them. This CDR3 spans 16 amino acids. CDR1 is SEHNR, CDR2 FQNEAQ, per germline (reference sequence). In DNA form, the CDR3 reads TGTGCCAGCAGCTTGGCCCCGCAGGGTAGCACAGATACGCAGTATTTT. Its translation is CASSLAPQGSTDTQYF.

V gene TRBV5-1 combines with J gene TRBJ2-5; 7 bases match TRBD2. CDR3 length: 16 residues. J gave up 3 bases and V 2 bases, and 10 bases lay outside the gene matches. Germline V gene lookup returns CDR1 SGHRS and CDR2 YFSETQ. The DNA for the CDR3 is TGCGCCAGCAGCTTTGGAACTAGCGCAATAGAAGAGACCCAGTACTTC. Its translation is CASSFGTSAIEETQYF. The full variable domain, rest sourced from reference TRBV5-1 and TRBJ2-5, is KAGVTQTPRYLIKTRGQQVTLSCSPISGHRSVSWYQQTPGQGLQFLFEYFSETQRNKGNFPGRFSGRQFSNSRSEMNVSTLELGDSALYLCASSFGTSAIEETQYFGPGTRLLVL.

V is TRBV4-1 and J is TRBJ2-7, with unresolved D. This CDR3 has 15 residues. V gave up 1 base and J gave up 3 bases, with 13 bases separating them. Per the germline V gene, CDR1 is MGHRA and CDR2 is YSYEKL. The CDR3: CASSQVVTPGYEQYF. The CDR3 nucleotides are TGCGCCAGCAGCCAAGTCGTTACCCCTGGCTACGAGCAGTACTTC.

This clonotype was seen many times. This chain joins TRBV29-1 and TRBJ2-7, with D possibly being TRBD2 (7 bases). Between the trimmed V and J ends, which lost 4 bases and 3 bases, there was a span of 19 bases. CDR1 and CDR2 (germline): SQVTM, ANQGSEA. The CDR3 is 15 residues long. The CDR3 region is CSVGLGGQGGYEQYF. CDR3 DNA sequence: TGCAGCGTTGGCCTCGGGGGGCAGGGAGGCTACGAGCAGTACTTC.

The chain links TRBV12-3 or TRBV12-4 to TRBJ2-7; D assignment may be TRBD1 or TRBD2 (6 bases each). The CDR3 is 14 amino acids. Trimming took 6 bases from V and 2 from J, leaving 14 bases between them. The DNA for the CDR3 is TGTGCCAGCAGCCCAAGTGGGGGGCCCTACGAGCAGTACTTC. This sequence encodes CASSPSGGPYEQYF.

The chain employs TRBV25-1 and TRBJ1-2, with 10 bases aligning to TRBD1. V dropped 3 bases and J dropped 6; count of bases not matched to a gene: 4. There are 14 residues in the CDR3. Per the germline V gene, CDR1 is MGHDK and CDR2 is SYGVNS. CDR3: CASSESGTGDGYTF. CDR3 in DNA: TGTGCCAGCAGTGAGTCTGGGACAGGGGATGGCTACACCTTC.

This chain uses TRBV20-1 with TRBJ1-2, with D hard to call. CDR1 and CDR2 from the germline V gene are DFQATT and SNEGSKA (reference sequence). This CDR3 is 14 amino acids long. V lost 4 bases and J 1 base, leaving 13 bases between the germline ends. Here the CDR3 reads CSAIRQPGNYGYTF. The CDR3 bases are TGCAGTGCTATCCGTCAGCCGGGTAACTATGGCTACACCTTC.

This clonotype was found a few times. The rearrangement uses TRBV3-1 and TRBJ2-6; weak D call: TRBD2 (6 bases). The CDR3 has 15 residues. Per germline, CDR1 LGHDT and CDR2 YNNKEL (reference sequence). The V end lost 4 bases, the J end lost 1 base, and 8 bases lay between the germline ends. CDR3 residues: CASSRGGSGANVLTF. The DNA of the CDR3 is TGTGCCAGCAGCCGTGGGGGGTCTGGGGCCAACGTCCTGACTTTC.

Concerning this clonotype: One end of the junction fails to match germline, which may point to a read error. The chain is built from TRBV27 and TRBJ1-2, with D possibly TRBD1 on 6 matching bases. The germline CDR1 and CDR2 sequences are MNHEY and SMNVEV (reference sequence). The CDR3 has 13 amino acids. CDR3 nucleotides: TGTGCCGGCAGGGACATCGGCCGATATGGCTACACCTTC. It is translated as CAGRDIGRYGYTF.

This chain uses TRBV12-3 or TRBV12-4 with TRBJ2-1; D not resolved. V lost 3 bases and J 5 bases, leaving 14 bases between the germline ends. This CDR3 spans 15 amino acids. The CDR3 sequence: CASSLALTSHNEQFF. The CDR3 nucleotides read TGTGCCAGCAGTTTGGCACTAACTTCCCACAATGAGCAGTTCTTC.

The V call is TRBV7-2, the J call TRBJ2-5; D gene unclear. The CDR3 covers 11 residues. V gave up 6 bases and J gave up 11 bases, with 13 bases separating them. In germline, CDR1 is SGHTA, CDR2 FQGNSA. CDR3 in DNA: TGTGCCAGCAGGGAATTGAATGAGCAGTACTTC. Amino acids: CASRELNEQYF.

At least ten counts were recorded for this clonotype. DNA for the CDR3: TGCGCCAGCAGTCCCGGGGCGCTTGACTCTGGGGCCAACGTCCTGACTTTC. Protein: CASSPGALDSGANVLTF. V is TRBV4-3 and J is TRBJ2-6; D tentatively fits TRBD1 or TRBD2 (5 bases each). CDR3 length equals 17 residues. The V end lost 6 bases, the J end lost 0 bases, and 15 bases lay between the germline ends. CDR1 LGHNA and CDR2 YSLEER come from the germline V gene.

The chain recombines TRBV18 with TRBJ2-1, with 13 nucleotides matching TRBD2. V shed 2 bases, J shed 8 bases, and the junction held 3 bases outside the gene matches. Germline V CDR1 and CDR2: KGHSH, LQKENI. The CDR3 runs 15 residues. DNA for the CDR3: TGTGCCAGCTCACCAAGGACTAGCGGGAGCTATGAGCAGTTCTTC. It codes for CASSPRTSGSYEQFF.

This clonotype was detected once. The chain combines TRBV7-2 with TRBJ2-5; 10 nucleotides line up with TRBD1. TRBJ2-7 matches the DNA end more closely, so the J call is doubtful. Germline V gives CDR1 SGHTA, CDR2 FQGNSA. The CDR3 consists of 14 residues. The CDR3 loop reads CASSLTGTGVEQYF. CDR3 bases: TGTGCCAGCAGCTTAACCGGGACAGGGGTCGAGCAGTACTTC.

V gene TRBV2 combines with J gene TRBJ2-5, with D maybe TRBD1 (5 bases). CDR1 is SNHLY, CDR2 FYNNEI, per germline. V was cut by 1 base and J by 0 bases, with 9 bases left in between. The CDR3 totals 15 residues. The CDR3 loop reads CASSEGQPYQETQYF. CDR3 nucleotide sequence: TGTGCCAGCAGTGAAGGACAGCCGTACCAAGAGACCCAGTACTTC. The variable domain in full, with the rest retrieved from reference TRBV2 and TRBJ2-5, is EPEVTQTPSHQVTQMGQEVILRCVPISNHLYFYWYRQILGQKVEFLVSFYNNEISEKSEIFDDQFSVERPDGSNFTLKIRSTKLEDSAMYFCASSEGQPYQETQYFGPGTRLLVL.

The chain's CDR3 is CASSQGQGSVYEQYF. The DNA for the CDR3 is TGTGCCAGCAGCCAAGGGCAGGGGTCGGTCTACGAGCAGTACTTC. The chain employs TRBV16 and TRBJ2-7; D is possibly TRBD1 (6 bases). Trimming took off 2 bases at V and 3 bases at J, with 14 bases between the two ends. The CDR3 runs 15 residues. Germline V gene sequence: CDR1 KGHSY, CDR2 FQNENV.

This chain joins TRBV12-3 or TRBV12-4 and TRBJ1-5; no clear D gene. Trimming took 0 bases from V and 5 from J, leaving 14 bases between them. CDR3 size: 16 residues. CDR3 protein: CASSLAGGKGDQPQHF. The CDR3 DNA follows: TGTGCCAGCAGTTTAGCCGGTGGGAAGGGCGATCAGCCCCAGCATTTT.

This clonotype occurred a few times. This chain uses TRBV27 with TRBJ1-2; TRBD1 matches at 10 bases. The CDR3 spans 16 residues. CDR1 MNHEY and CDR2 SMNVEV come from the germline V gene (reference sequence). V lost 3 bases, J lost 4 bases, and 8 bases stayed unmatched. In nucleotides, the CDR3 is TGTGCCAGCAGTTTCTACGGACAGGGGGGAATCTATGGCTACACCTTC. It codes for CASSFYGQGGIYGYTF.

About this clonotype itself: Sequence at one end of the junction differs from germline and may be a read error. V gene TRBV7-3 combines with J gene TRBJ2-1; perhaps TRBD1 as D (5 bases). Germline CDR1 is SGHTA and CDR2 is FQGTGA. The CDR3 consists of 11 residues. In nucleotides, the CDR3 is TGTGCCAGCGGGGCCTACAATGAGCGGTTCTTC. As protein: CASGAYNERFF.

This rearrangement joins TRBV29-1 to TRBJ2-5; TRBD1 matches 7 bases. The germline V gene encodes CDR1 SQVTM and CDR2 ANQGSEA. The CDR3 has 13 residues. V lost 7 bases and J lost 2; bases outside the gene matches: 7. The CDR3, as DNA: TGCAGCGGGGGACAGCGCCGACAAGAGACCCAGTACTTC. Translation gives CSGGQRRQETQYF.

This clonotype was found a few times. This sequence joins TRBV27 and TRBJ2-7; 9 nucleotides agree with TRBD1. CDR1 is MNHEY and CDR2 is SMNVEV in the germline V gene (reference sequence). With 5 bases clipped from V and 3 bases from J, the junction kept 8 bases outside the gene matches. The CDR3 runs to 15 residues. In nucleotides, the CDR3 is TGTGCCAGCAGTCAACAGGGACAGGGATTCTACGAGCAGTACTTC. This gives the protein CASSQQGQGFYEQYF.